This T cell receptor beta chain came from a study of blood T cell repertoires in COVID-19. This CDR3 comprises 16 residues. V was trimmed by 0 bases and J by 7 bases, leaving 14 bases between them. CDR1 is SGDLS and CDR2 is YYNGEE in the germline V gene. In this sample, this clone turned up a few times. Clones were read by immunoSEQ multiplex PCR, and TCRdb kept only the in-frame ones, dropping some. The sample yields approximately 97,000 clones, 70% to 90% seen once. Sequenced material: peripheral blood. This chain connects TRBV9 to TRBJ1-6; tentative D call: TRBD1 (5 bases). The sequence was collected from a man aged 35 to 55 with active or convalescent COVID-19. Here the CDR3 DNA reads TGTGCCAGCAGCGTAGCTGTGGGGGGAGAGAATTCACCCCTCCACTTT. Protein sequence: CASSVAVGGENSPLHF.